This TCR beta chain was profiled in a study of CD8 T cells in ankylosing spondylitis (dated by TCRdb to about 2017). A note on the overall study: T cell receptor beta repertoires were profiled in healthy donors and ankylosing spondylitis patients so that disease-linked TCR variants could be found. The whole study cohort included over a hundred healthy donors and around 25 ankylosing spondylitis patients. Peripheral blood samples were taken, and synovial fluid was additionally collected from ankylosing spondylitis patients. Study-level results and caveats: Significant enrichment of the disease-linked clones was reported in matched synovial fluid samples from ankylosing spondylitis patients. A TCR beta motif of about 8 highly homologous amino acid variants appeared characteristic of blood from ankylosing spondylitis patients. Some of the motif variants had been reported before in the synovial fluid and blood of reactive arthritis patients, a finding that suggests common disease-initiation mechanisms. In peripheral blood, the disease-linked clones were found at relatively low frequencies and had a CD8+ phenotype.

The sequencer was an Illumina HiSeq 2500. Quantitative 5'-RACE with molecular barcodes was used to prepare TCR beta libraries. In the source study's methods: Disease-linked TCR variants were identified with a new computational method built on a probabilistic model of VDJ rearrangement. Using fastp trimming at Q25 and MiXCR clonotype assembly, TCRdb reanalyzed the public sequencing data and kept in-frame beta chains. Rows with a matching CDR3 protein are joined into one entry that keeps the most common DNA and genes. These V and J calls are TCRdb output, not the study's own analysis. Present in this sample are a few hundred thousand distinct CDR3 sequences, roughly 10% of which were seen just once. Roughly 6.8% of the sample goes to the ten largest clones. The junction shows trimming of 5 bases on V and 13 bases on J, and the gene matches do not reach 8 bases of it. The germline V gene encodes CDR1 SGHTA and CDR2 FQGNSA. Taken from cysteine to phenylalanine, the CDR3 has 13 residues. The retained sequence is limited to the CDR3, 39 bases, with the frame set at the first base.

Comment on this clonotype: This receptor's antigen is unknown. One base away there is no much larger clone; base qualities are not given.

The V gene is TRBV7-2 and the J gene is TRBJ2-1; 10 bases in between match TRBD2. The sequencing input was blood, either unsorted or a sorted T cell fraction (not recorded which). The TCR sequence derives from a male donor with ankylosing spondylitis or in good health (not recorded which). The DNA sequence reads TGTGCCAGCAGCCCGCTCCCTAGCGGGGGTCAGTTCTTC. It encodes CASSPLPSGGQFF.